The rows below give T cell receptor beta chains drawn from one sample of a study of kidney transplant recipient with SARS-CoV-2 infection. From the reads, TCRdb called clonotypes with MiXCR, one entry per CDR3 protein. Found here are roughly 230,000 distinct CDR3 sequences, 29% of them singletons; the top ten hold around 7.8%. The starting material was a blood sample, obtained at baseline and between days 110 and 120 from a kidney transplant recipient. The receptors originated from a male patient aged 25-45 years who had COVID-19 and was a kidney transplant recipient. The graft donor may account for some of the T cells. Each CDR3 is given with its conserved first and last residue. The D gene is left open where the match is weak. Clone size is stated in some rows and not others, as once, few, many or a class when expanded.

j_call,d_call,v_call,clone_size,cdr3_aa,cdr3_nt
TRBJ2-2,TRBD2,TRBV6-2/TRBV6-3,.,CASGYPLGLAGVVTGELFF,TGTGCCAGCGGTTACCCATTGGGACTAGCGGGGGTCGTCACCGGGGAGCTGTTTTTT
TRBJ2-1,.,TRBV19,.,CASSEAVHNEQFF,TGCGCCAGTAGTGAGGCAGTCCACAATGAGCAGTTCTTC
TRBJ1-2,.,TRBV7-4,many,CASSDWHSARKTYGYTF,TGTGCCAGCAGCGACTGGCATTCAGCTCGAAAGACCTATGGCTACACCTTC
TRBJ2-5,TRBD2,TRBV5-6,many,CASSTTSAQETQYF,TGTGCCAGCAGCACAACTAGCGCACAAGAGACCCAGTACTTC
TRBJ2-5,.,TRBV6-8,few,CASSAGAETQYF,TGTGCCAGCAGCGCGGGGGCAGAGACCCAGTACTTC
TRBJ2-4,TRBD2,TRBV4-1,.,CASSQVGAGAAKNIQYF,TGCGCCAGCAGCCAAGTAGGAGCGGGGGCAGCCAAAAACATTCAGTACTTC
TRBJ2-3,.,TRBV7-9,many,CASSLAAREDTQYF,TGTGCCAGCAGCTTAGCAGCAAGGGAAGATACGCAGTATTTT
TRBJ2-7,.,TRBV21-1,many,CASSLPGEGSYEQYF,TGTGCCAGCAGCCTCCCTGGGGAAGGTTCCTACGAGCAGTACTTC
TRBJ2-1,TRBD2,TRBV6-2/TRBV6-3,many,CASSYGWASGRTYNEQFF,TGTGCCAGCAGTTACGGCTGGGCTAGCGGGAGAACCTACAATGAGCAGTTCTTC
TRBJ1-2,.,TRBV20-1,many,CSAGWWLFRKTYGYTF,TGCAGTGCTGGATGGTGGCTGTTTCGAAAGACCTATGGCTACACCTTC
TRBJ2-7,TRBD2,TRBV9,many,CASSAGLAVSYEQYF,TGTGCCAGCAGCGCGGGACTAGCGGTCTCCTACGAGCAGTACTTC
TRBJ2-7,TRBD1,TRBV5-5,many,CASSLAGQGSYEQYF,TGTGCCAGCAGCTTGGCGGGACAGGGCTCCTACGAGCAGTACTTC
TRBJ2-2,TRBD1,TRBV5-5,many,CASSSGTGVYTGELFF,TGTGCCAGCAGCTCGGGGACAGGGGTCTACACCGGGGAGCTGTTTTTT
TRBJ2-1,TRBD2,TRBV7-8,many,CASSNLGLELNIGQFF,TGTGCCAGCAGCAACCTAGGACTAGAACTCAATATCGGGCAGTTCTTC
TRBJ2-6,.,TRBV5-1,few,CASSLDHNSGANVLTF,TGCGCCAGCAGCTTGGACCACAACTCTGGGGCCAACGTCCTGACTTTC
TRBJ1-2,.,TRBV7-6,many,CASSQTPESRKTYGYTF,TGTGCCAGCAGCCAAACGCCTGAATCTCGAAAGACCTATGGCTACACCTTC
TRBJ2-7,TRBD2,TRBV3-1,many,CASSQDKLAGLYEQYF,TGTGCCAGCAGCCAAGACAAACTAGCGGGGTTATACGAGCAGTACTTC
TRBJ2-2,.,TRBV19,many,CASRGIGYTGELFF,TGTGCCAGTCGGGGCATCGGGTACACCGGGGAGCTGTTTTTT
TRBJ1-2,.,TRBV5-5,many,CASSWIVSRKTYGYTF,TGTGCCAGCTCATGGATTGTCTCGCGAAAGACCTATGGCTACACCTTC
TRBJ1-5,.,TRBV2,.,CASRRETNQPQHF,TGTGCCAGCCGTAGGGAAACTAATCAGCCCCAGCATTTT
TRBJ2-2,TRBD1,TRBV6-5,many,CASQPGQVNTGELFF,TGTGCCAGTCAACCTGGACAGGTGAACACCGGGGAGCTGTTTTTT
TRBJ2-1,.,TRBV6-8,.,CASSPFSTMVNEQFF,TGTGCCAGCAGCCCTTTTTCGACAATGGTCAATGAGCAGTTCTTC
TRBJ1-2,.,TRBV10-2,many,CASSDSTTSRKTYGYTF,TGCGCCAGCAGTGACTCTACCACTTCTAGAAAGACCTATGGCTACACCTTC
TRBJ1-4,TRBD1,TRBV13,few,CASSQLTGVEKLFF,TGTGCCAGCAGTCAACTAACAGGGGTTGAAAAACTGTTTTTT
TRBJ2-7,.,TRBV6-2/TRBV6-3,.,CASRSPTGTPAPDEQYF,TGTGCCAGCAGATCCCCTACCGGGACTCCTGCTCCGGACGAGCAGTACTTC
TRBJ1-2,.,TRBV4-3,many,CASSAREGRRKTYGYTF,TGCGCCAGCAGCGCCCGGGAAGGACGTCGAAAGACCTATGGCTACACCTTC
TRBJ1-3,TRBD1,TRBV18,.,CASSPLPGQLSGNTIYF,TGTGCCAGCTCACCACTGCCGGGACAGCTCTCTGGAAACACCATATATTTT
TRBJ2-3,.,TRBV19,.,CATGTHTDTQYF,TGTGCCACCGGGACTCACACAGATACGCAGTATTTT
TRBJ1-4,.,TRBV7-2,few,CASGEGQEYEKLFF,TGTGCCAGCGGCGAGGGGCAGGAGTATGAAAAACTGTTTTTT
TRBJ2-3,.,TRBV6-4,.,CASSDSGGADTQYF,TGTGCCAGCAGTGACTCGGGGGGCGCAGATACGCAGTATTTT
TRBJ2-2,.,TRBV24-1,.,CATSDPSENRVPGEPFF,TGTGCCACTAGTGATCCCTCCGAGAACAGGGTCCCCGGGGAGCCGTTTTTT
TRBJ1-1,TRBD1,TRBV5-1,many,CASSPGGAVIGNTEAFF,TGCGCCAGCAGCCCAGGGGGGGCGGTGATTGGGAACACTGAAGCTTTCTTT
TRBJ1-1,.,TRBV5-8,many,CAAKRPGTESMNTEAFF,TGTGCCGCCAAGCGCCCTGGGACGGAGAGCATGAACACTGAAGCTTTCTTT
TRBJ2-1,.,TRBV6-5,many,CASSAPATGTPLNEQFF,TGTGCCAGCAGCGCTCCAGCTACCGGGACTCCCTTGAATGAGCAGTTCTTC
TRBJ2-5,.,TRBV30,many,CAWSQPATSGTQYF,TGTGCCTGGAGTCAGCCAGCGACCTCGGGGACCCAGTACTTC
TRBJ2-7,TRBD1,TRBV28,many,CASSPGTDYEQYF,TGTGCTAGCAGCCCCGGGACAGACTACGAGCAGTACTTC
TRBJ1-2,.,TRBV2,many,CASSEDVGTDYGYTF,TGTGCCAGCAGTGAGGACGTCGGAACGGACTATGGCTACACCTTC
TRBJ2-3,.,TRBV5-6,.,CASSLNADTQYF,TGTGCCAGCAGCTTGAACGCAGATACGCAGTATTTT
TRBJ2-1,.,TRBV10-2,many,CASSEYQGLEQFF,TGCGCCAGCAGTGAGTATCAGGGCCTTGAGCAGTTCTTC
TRBJ2-2,TRBD2,TRBV15,few,CATQAGEVTGELFF,TGTGCCACCCAAGCGGGAGAGGTAACCGGGGAGCTGTTTTTT
TRBJ1-5,.,TRBV7-2,many,CASSLAMMGNQPQHF,TGTGCCAGCAGCTTAGCGATGATGGGCAATCAGCCCCAGCATTTT
TRBJ1-5,.,TRBV19,many,CASRTVGGYSNQPQHF,TGTGCCAGTAGGACGGTGGGAGGGTATAGCAATCAGCCCCAGCATTTT
TRBJ1-6,.,TRBV7-9,many,CASSLAGASPLHF,TGTGCCAGCAGCTTAGCCGGGGCATCACCCCTCCACTTT
TRBJ2-3,.,TRBV28,many,CASSLLGPGTDTQYF,TGTGCCAGCAGTCTCTTGGGGCCTGGCACAGATACGCAGTATTTT
TRBJ2-7,TRBD1,TRBV4-3,many,CASSQDWGTGGSEQYF,TGCGCCAGCAGCCAAGATTGGGGGACAGGGGGTAGCGAGCAGTACTTC
TRBJ2-7,TRBD2,TRBV28,many,CASSTFITRGLAGGRGVEQYF,TGTGCCAGCAGCACTTTCATTACCCGAGGACTAGCGGGAGGGCGGGGGGTCGAGCAGTACTTC
TRBJ1-1,.,TRBV3-1,many,CASSKRHPISIRTEAFF,TGTGCCAGCAGCAAAAGACATCCCATTTCAATTCGCACTGAAGCTTTCTTT
TRBJ1-5,TRBD1,TRBV7-9,many,CASSVTGAPSGPQHF,TGTGCCAGCAGCGTTACAGGGGCCCCATCGGGGCCCCAGCATTTT
TRBJ2-1,TRBD2,TRBV27,many,CASSPLAGEQFF,TGTGCCAGCAGTCCCCTAGCGGGAGAGCAGTTCTTC
TRBJ2-1,.,TRBV27,many,CASSLRAGNNEQFF,TGTGCCAGCAGTTTAAGGGCAGGGAATAATGAGCAGTTCTTC
TRBJ1-4,.,TRBV5-6,many,CASSYTLDSPNEKLFF,TGTGCCAGCAGCTACACACTGGACAGCCCTAATGAAAAACTGTTTTTT
TRBJ2-7,.,TRBV6-6,many,CASRPEASGEYEQYF,TGTGCCAGCAGGCCCGAGGCGAGCGGAGAGTACGAGCAGTACTTC
TRBJ2-2,.,TRBV3-1,many,CASSQGLLNTGELFF,TGTGCCAGCAGCCAAGGTCTTCTGAACACCGGGGAGCTGTTTTTT
TRBJ2-1,TRBD2,TRBV4-1,many,CASSQDPAAGGRNEQFF,TGCGCCAGCAGCCAAGATCCTGCGGCGGGAGGGCGGAATGAGCAGTTCTTC
TRBJ2-7,.,TRBV12-3/TRBV12-4,many,CASSFGQLPYEQYF,TGTGCCAGCAGTTTTGGACAGCTCCCCTACGAGCAGTACTTC
TRBJ1-2,TRBD1,TRBV30,.,CAWSGFGARDRHPSYGYTF,TGTGCCTGGAGTGGATTTGGGGCCCGGGACAGGCACCCCTCCTATGGCTACACCTTC
TRBJ1-2,.,TRBV7-7,many,CASSCKFKCRKTYGYTF,TGTGCCAGCAGCTGCAAGTTTAAGTGCCGAAAGACCTATGGCTACACCTTC